Sequencing of this T cell receptor (beta chain) was carried out in a study of blood T cell repertoires in COVID-19. Background on the study: From T cells, B-cell-depleted T cells, or PBMCs came the material, which was cDNA or gDNA.

The authors' processing: Amplification of reference gene primers provided the estimated nucleated cell counts. TCRdb keeps only in-frame clones here, not all; method: immunoSEQ multiplex PCR. The V and J calls and clone size were taken over from that table, and D and trimming were inferred from the DNA. The sample lists about 250,000 clones; about three quarters were seen once. CDR1 SGHAT and CDR2 FQNNGV come from the germline V gene. Losses at the gene ends were 3 bases for V and 2 bases for J; bases not matched to a gene: 8. The CDR3 contains 17 residues. Sequencing was carried out using peripheral blood. This chain links TRBV11-2 with TRBJ1-1, with 11 bases aligning to TRBD1. The receptor was isolated from a woman aged 80 or over with acute or convalescent COVID-19. CDR3 sequence: CASSLGIRTGGNTEAFF. CDR3 sequence (DNA): TGTGCCAGCAGCTTGGGTATCCGGACAGGGGGCAACACTGAAGCTTTCTTT.